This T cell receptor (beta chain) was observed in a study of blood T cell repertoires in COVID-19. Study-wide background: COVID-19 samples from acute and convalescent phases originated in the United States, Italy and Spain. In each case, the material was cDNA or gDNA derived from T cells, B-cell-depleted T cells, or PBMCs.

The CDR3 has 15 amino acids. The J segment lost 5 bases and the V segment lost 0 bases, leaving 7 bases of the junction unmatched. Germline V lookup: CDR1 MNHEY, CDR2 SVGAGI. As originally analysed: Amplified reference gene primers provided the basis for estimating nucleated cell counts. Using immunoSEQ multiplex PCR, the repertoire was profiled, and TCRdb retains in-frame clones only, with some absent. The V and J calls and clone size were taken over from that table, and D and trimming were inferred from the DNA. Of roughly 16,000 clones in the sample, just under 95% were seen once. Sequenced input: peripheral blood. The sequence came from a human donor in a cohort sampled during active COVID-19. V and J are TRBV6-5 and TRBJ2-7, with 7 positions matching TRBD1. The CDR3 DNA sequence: TGTGCCAGCAGTTACTCGACAGGGTTTGGGCACGAGCAGTACTTC. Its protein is CASSYSTGFGHEQYF.